Sequencing of this TCR beta chain was carried out in a study of blood T cell repertoires in COVID-19. Background on the study: Donors in the United States, Italy and Spain gave samples during acute or convalescent COVID-19.

Original processing notes: Amplifying reference gene primers gave estimates of nucleated cell counts. Clones were read by immunoSEQ multiplex PCR, and TCRdb kept only the in-frame ones, dropping some. The D gene and trimming were derived from the DNA, and the V and J assignments and clone size from that table. The sample includes approximately 330,000 clones, roughly 90% of them seen just once. CDR1 LNHDA and CDR2 SQIVND come from the germline V gene (reference sequence). V lost 6 bases and J lost 2, with 8 bases in between. This CDR3 has 13 amino acids. Comment on this clone: Other nucleotide sequences in the sample specify the same CDR3.

Enrollment of patients from Seattle took place during active infection, with longitudinal follow-up. The sample taken for sequencing was peripheral blood. The source is a man aged 25-45 years with COVID-19, enrolled during active disease. The chain couples TRBV19 to TRBJ1-5, with D possibly matching TRBD1 (5 bases). The CDR3 spells CASSFRGNQPQHF. The CDR3 region has the DNA TGTGCCAGTAGCTTCAGGGGCAATCAGCCCCAGCATTTT.